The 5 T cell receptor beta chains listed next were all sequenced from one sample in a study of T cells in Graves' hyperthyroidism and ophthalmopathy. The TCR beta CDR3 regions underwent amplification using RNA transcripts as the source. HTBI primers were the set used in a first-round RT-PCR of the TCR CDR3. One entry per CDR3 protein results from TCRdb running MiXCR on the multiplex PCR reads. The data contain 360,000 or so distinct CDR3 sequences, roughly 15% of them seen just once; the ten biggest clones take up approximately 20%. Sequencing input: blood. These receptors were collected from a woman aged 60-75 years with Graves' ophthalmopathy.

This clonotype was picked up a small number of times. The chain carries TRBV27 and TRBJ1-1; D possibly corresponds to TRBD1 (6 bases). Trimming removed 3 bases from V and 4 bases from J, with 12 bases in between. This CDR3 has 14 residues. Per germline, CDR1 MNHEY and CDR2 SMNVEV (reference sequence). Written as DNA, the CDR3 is TGTGCCAGCAGTTTTCGGGCAGGGGCCACTGAAGCTTTCTTT. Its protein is CASSFRAGATEAFF.

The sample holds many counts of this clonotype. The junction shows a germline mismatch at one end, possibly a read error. The CDR3 is CASSQGGTQYF. As DNA, the CDR3 is TGCGCCAGCAGCCAAGGTGGGACCCAGTACTTC. The chain uses TRBV3-1 and TRBJ2-5; D remains ambiguous. Germline lookup yields CDR1 LGHDT and CDR2 YNNKEL (reference sequence). CDR3 length: 11 residues.

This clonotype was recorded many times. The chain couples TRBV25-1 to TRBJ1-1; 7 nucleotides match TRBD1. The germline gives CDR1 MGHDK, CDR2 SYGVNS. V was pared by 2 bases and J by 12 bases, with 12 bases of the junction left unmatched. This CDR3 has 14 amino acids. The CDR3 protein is CASSEARDSPSSFF. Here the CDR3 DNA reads TGTGCCAGCAGTGAAGCTAGGGACAGCCCTTCATCTTTCTTT.

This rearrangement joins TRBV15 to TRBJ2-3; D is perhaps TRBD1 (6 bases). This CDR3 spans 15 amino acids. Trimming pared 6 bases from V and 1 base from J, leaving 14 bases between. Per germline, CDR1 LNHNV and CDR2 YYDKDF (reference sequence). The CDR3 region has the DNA TGTGCCACCAGTGGGTCTGCAGGGGGCACAGATACGCAGTATTTT. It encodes CATSGSAGGTDTQYF. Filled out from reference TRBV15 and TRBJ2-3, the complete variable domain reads DAMVIQNPRYQVTQFGKPVTLSCSQTLNHNVMYWYQQKSSQAPKLLFHYYDKDFNNEADTPDNFQSRRPNTSFCFLDIRSPGLGDTAMYLCATSGSAGGTDTQYFGPGTRLTVL.

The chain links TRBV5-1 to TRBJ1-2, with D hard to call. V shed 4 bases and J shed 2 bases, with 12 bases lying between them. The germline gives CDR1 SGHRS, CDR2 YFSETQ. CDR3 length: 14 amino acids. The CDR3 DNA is TGCGCCAGCAGCGTGGGTCCTCAAAACTATGGCTACACCTTC. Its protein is CASSVGPQNYGYTF.